This is a list of T cell receptor beta chains from one sample in a study of blood T cells in healthy people across ages. TCRdb used MiXCR to reprocess the 5' RACE reads, holding one entry per CDR3 protein. The sample includes 1.8 million or so distinct CDR3 sequences, about two fifths seen only once; the top ten take roughly 24%. The source material was blood. Source of these receptors: a human donor in good health. CDR3s include the opening cysteine and the closing phenylalanine or tryptophan. D genes are given only for firm matches. Size tells how often a clone was seen (once, few, many) or the class of an expanded clone, and some rows leave it out.

size,V,J,D,DNA,CDR3
.,TRBV25-1,TRBJ2-2,.,TGTGCCAGCAGTGGTTTTGAGACCGGGGAGCTGTTTTTT,CASSGFETGELFF
.,TRBV10-3,TRBJ1-1,.,TGTGCCATCATATCTAGTCCGGGGAAGGAAGCTTTCTTT,CAIISSPGKEAFF
.,TRBV20-1,TRBJ2-7,.,TGCAGTGCTGTATATGATACCTACGAGCAGTACTTC,CSAVYDTYEQYF
many,TRBV7-7,TRBJ1-4,.,TGTGCCAGCAGCCGTACAGGAGCAACTAATGAAAAACTGTTTTTT,CASSRTGATNEKLFF
.,TRBV6-1,TRBJ2-5,.,TGTGCCAGCAGTGAATTTAGGGTTCGAGAGACCCAGTACTTC,CASSEFRVRETQYF
.,TRBV28,TRBJ2-7,.,TGTGCCAGCAGTTTGAGTCTTTCACGCGACAACTCCTACGAGCAGTACTTC,CASSLSLSRDNSYEQYF
.,TRBV29-1,TRBJ1-2,TRBD1,TGCAGCGCAGGGACAGCTGCCTATGGCTACACCTTC,CSAGTAAYGYTF
.,TRBV15,TRBJ1-1,.,TGTGCCACCAGCAGAGATCGGGGAGAAGCTTTCTTT,CATSRDRGEAFF
.,TRBV28,TRBJ2-4,TRBD1,TGTGCCAGCGCCTGGGGACAGTTAAAAAACATTCAGTACTTC,CASAWGQLKNIQYF
few,TRBV19,TRBJ2-3,TRBD1,TGTGCCAGTAGTCCGAGCGGGACAGGGTTTCTGGATACGCAGTATTTT,CASSPSGTGFLDTQYF
many,TRBV11-2,TRBJ2-5,TRBD2,TGTGCCAGCAGCACAAATAGCGGGGGGGCAAAGGAGTACTTC,CASSTNSGGAKEYF
.,TRBV5-1,TRBJ2-4,TRBD1,TGCGCCAGTAGCTTGGCTCAGGGACAGGACTATCTCCCAGCCAAAAACATTCAGTACTTC,CASSLAQGQDYLPAKNIQYF
.,TRBV4-3,TRBJ1-2,.,TGCGCCAGCAGCCAAGATCTACAGGAAGTTGGCTATGGCTACACCTTC,CASSQDLQEVGYGYTF
.,TRBV11-3,TRBJ1-2,.,TGTGCCAGCAGCCCGCGGTCTGGGGAGCCTCACGGCTACACCTTC,CASSPRSGEPHGYTF
.,TRBV7-8,TRBJ1-2,.,TGTGCCAGCAGCTCCAAAGGGGTCTATGGCTACACCTTC,CASSSKGVYGYTF
few,TRBV20-1,TRBJ2-5,.,TGCAGTGCTAGAGCCCAGAAAGAGACCCAGTACTTC,CSARAQKETQYF
few,TRBV20-1,TRBJ2-1,TRBD1,TGCAGTGCTCCCCTTGTGACAGGGAGATCCAATGAGCAGTTCTTC,CSAPLVTGRSNEQFF
few,TRBV24-1,TRBJ2-3,.,TGTGCCACCAGTGATTTGGGGGGGTCTCGCACAGATACGCAGTATTTT,CATSDLGGSRTDTQYF
.,TRBV4-2,TRBJ2-3,TRBD2,TGTGCCAGCAGCCAATCCCTGACTAGCCCGCCAGATACGCAGTATTTT,CASSQSLTSPPDTQYF
few,TRBV2,TRBJ2-7,.,TGTGCCAGCAATGTAGGGCTTGACGCCTACGAGCAGTACTTC,CASNVGLDAYEQYF
.,TRBV3-1,TRBJ1-6,.,TGTGCCAGCACCGAATGGGGCGACGGGGGTTCACCCCTCCACTTT,CASTEWGDGGSPLHF
once,TRBV6-2/TRBV6-3,TRBJ2-7,.,TGTGCCAGCAGCGTAAACTGGTCCGGGGGCGAGCAGTACTTC,CASSVNWSGGEQYF
.,TRBV5-5,TRBJ2-7,TRBD1,TGTGCCAGCACTCAAACAGGGGCCTACTCCTACGAGCAGTACTTC,CASTQTGAYSYEQYF
few,TRBV20-1,TRBJ1-6,.,TGCAGTGCTAATGTAAAGGAAGAATCACCCCTCCACTTT,CSANVKEESPLHF
few,TRBV20-1,TRBJ2-3,TRBD2,TGCAGTGCTGCCCAGGGAGCGGGGAACACAGATACGCAGTATTTT,CSAAQGAGNTDTQYF
.,TRBV12-3/TRBV12-4,TRBJ1-1,TRBD1,TGTGCCAGCAGTGACGGGCAGGGGGACGATCTAGCTTTCTTT,CASSDGQGDDLAFF
many,TRBV12-3/TRBV12-4,TRBJ2-7,.,TGTGCCAGCAGCCTGATCCTCGCCGAGCAGTACTTC,CASSLILAEQYF
.,TRBV5-1,TRBJ2-7,TRBD1,TGCGCCAGCAGCTTGTTTGGGACAGGGTACGGCGAGCAGTACTTC,CASSLFGTGYGEQYF
.,TRBV5-1,TRBJ2-7,TRBD2,TGCGCCAGCAGCACCGGACTAGCCTCCTACGAGCAGTACTTC,CASSTGLASYEQYF
.,TRBV12-3/TRBV12-4,TRBJ1-3,.,TGTGCCAGCAGTTTAAGCCGCGGGAATGGAAACACCATATATTTT,CASSLSRGNGNTIYF
.,TRBV7-2,TRBJ1-2,.,TGTACCAGCAGCTTACGGACAGTTTCCTATGGCTACACCTTC,CTSSLRTVSYGYTF
many,TRBV5-1,TRBJ1-1,.,TGTGCCAGCAGCTTAGTACAGGGGAACACTGAAGCTTTCTTT,CASSLVQGNTEAFF
.,TRBV20-1,TRBJ2-5,.,TGCAGTGCTATGAGTATTCGGAAGACAAAAGTTAGTATAGAGACCCAGTACTTC,CSAMSIRKTKVSIETQYF
many,TRBV29-1,TRBJ2-3,.,TGCAGCGTTGAAGGGAGCGGGGACAGGATAAGCACAGATACGCAGTATTTT,CSVEGSGDRISTDTQYF
.,TRBV20-1,TRBJ2-7,.,TGCAGTGCTAGGATCGTCCCGGAGGCCTACGAGCAGTACTTC,CSARIVPEAYEQYF
.,TRBV7-9,TRBJ1-5,TRBD1,TGTGCCAGCAGCCAACTCGAAGGACAGGGGGCTCACAATCAGCCCCAGCATTTT,CASSQLEGQGAHNQPQHF
.,TRBV5-5,TRBJ1-2,TRBD1,TGTGCCAGCAGCCCCCTAAGGGGGCTAGGCGGCTACACCTTC,CASSPLRGLGGYTF
.,TRBV28,TRBJ2-3,.,TGTGCCAGCAGCCCCACTCTTCTGGAGGGCCCCGGCACAGATACGCAGTATTTT,CASSPTLLEGPGTDTQYF
once,TRBV5-1,TRBJ2-7,.,TGCGCCAGCAGCTTGGCTGGACAGCGCTACGAGCAGTACTTC,CASSLAGQRYEQYF
many,TRBV29-1,TRBJ2-5,.,TGCAGCGTTGAAGATCGGGGAGAGACCCAGTACTTC,CSVEDRGETQYF
few,TRBV5-1,TRBJ2-3,TRBD1,TGCGCCAGCACCCCCTGGGCCGGGACAGGGTCTTCAGATACGCAGTATTTT,CASTPWAGTGSSDTQYF